These 2 T cell receptor beta chains were sequenced from one sample in a study of T cell responses to AZD1222 COVID-19 vaccine. TCRdb's copy holds only in-frame clones and misses some; the assay was immunoSEQ multiplex PCR. Among roughly 120,000 clones listed, approximately 83% were seen once. The specimen was peripheral blood, collected on day 0 of MenACWY control vaccination. These receptors all stem from an adult in good health.

The chain carries TRBV28 and TRBJ2-1, with D possibly being TRBD1 (5 bases). CDR1 and CDR2 from the germline V gene are MDHEN and SYDVKM. Trimming shortened V by 5 bases and J by 7 bases, and 15 bases separated the two germline ends. The CDR3 covers 14 residues. CDR3 nucleotides: TGTGCCAGCAGTAGGGCGTCAGGGATGAATGAGCAGTTCTTC. Its protein product is CASSRASGMNEQFF.

The J gene is TRBJ2-7, the V gene TRBV6-2 or TRBV6-3; D is unresolved. Trimming cost V 3 bases and J 0 bases, with 12 bases left between them. Germline CDR1 MNHEY, CDR2 SVGEGT. The CDR3 extends over 15 amino acids. CDR3 DNA sequence: TGTGCCAGCAGTTATACAGTTTCCCGCTCCTACGAGCAGTACTTC. Translating gives CASSYTVSRSYEQYF.